The 20 T cell receptor beta chains reported below all come from one sample, sequenced in a study of regulatory T cells in long-lasting Graves disease. Time point given: newly diagnosed GD, antithyroid drugs for less than 3 months. From RNA extracted from PBMCs, the TCR library was made. iRepertoire HTBI primers and Arm-PCR of CDR3 regions built TCR beta libraries. TCRdb passed the multiplex PCR reads through MiXCR, listing each CDR3 protein once. The data contain 420,000 or so distinct CDR3 sequences, roughly 15% of them seen just once; the ten biggest clones take up roughly 23%. The sample was also linked to a second study, of T cells in Graves' hyperthyroidism and ophthalmopathy.

Here the sequenced sample was peripheral blood mononuclear cells (PBMCs), taken at new diagnosis, from a patient treated with antithyroid drugs. The receptors stem from a young woman with Graves disease.

In its sample, this clonotype was seen many times. The chain joins TRBV13 to TRBJ2-1; 7 bases agree with TRBD2. Per germline, CDR1 PRHDT and CDR2 FYEKMQ (reference sequence). Trimming at V came to 4 bases and at J to 2 bases, leaving 8 bases not matched to a gene. This CDR3 has 16 amino acids. The DNA of the CDR3 is TGTGCCAGCAGCTCCTGGACTAGTCTAACCTACAATGAGCAGTTCTTC. It yields the protein CASSSWTSLTYNEQFF.

This clonotype was counted at least ten times. This chain connects TRBV6-5 to TRBJ1-5; D not resolved. The CDR3 loop spans 15 amino acids. Germline-derived CDR1 and CDR2 are MNHEY and SVGAGI. Trimming shortened V by 0 bases and J by 3 bases, and 9 bases separated the two germline ends. The CDR3 DNA reads as TGTGCCAGCAGTTACTCGCCGGGGTACAATCAGCCCCAGCATTTT. Translated: CASSYSPGYNQPQHF.

This clonotype has more than one count but fewer than ten. A read error likely explains this, since a far larger clone differs by one base. The chain carries TRBV28 and TRBJ1-5, with D unclear. The CDR3 is made up of 12 amino acids. V was cut by 3 bases and J by 3 bases, with 3 bases left in between. Germline V gene sequence: CDR1 MDHEN, CDR2 SYDVKM. Here the CDR3 reads CASSFNNQPQHF. For the CDR3, the DNA is TGTGCCAGCAGTTTTAACAATCAGCCCCAGCATTTT.

This clonotype was seen more than once but under ten times. A much bigger clone sits one base away, suggesting this may be a read error. The chain employs TRBV28 and TRBJ2-7; no definite D call. Trimming shortened V by 5 bases and J by 3 bases, and 14 bases separated the two germline ends. The germline CDR1 and CDR2 sequences are MDHEN and SYDVKM. The CDR3 totals 14 residues. DNA of the CDR3: TGTGCCAGCAGTCGAACGAGGATCCTCTACGAGCAGTACTTC. This codes for CASSRTRILYEQYF. The variable domain in full, completed from reference TRBV28 and TRBJ2-7, reads DVKVTQSSRYLVKRTGEKVFLECVQDMDHENMFWYRQDPGLGLRLIYFSYDVKMKEKGDIPEGYSVSREKKERFSLILESASTNQTSMYLCASSRTRILYEQYFGPGTRLTVT.

The sample holds many counts of this clonotype. The chain has TRBV6-1 and TRBJ2-7; possible D gene TRBD2, 5 bases. Germline values: CDR1 MNHNS, CDR2 SASEGT. CDR3 length: 11 residues. In DNA form, the CDR3 reads TGTGTCTCCGCCGGGAACTACGAGCAGTACTTC. Protein sequence: CVSAGNYEQYF.

The gene calls are TRBV19 and TRBJ2-1; perhaps TRBD2 as D (6 bases). Trimming took 5 bases from V and 0 from J, leaving 17 bases between them. The CDR3 loop spans 17 amino acids. The germline V gene has CDR1 LNHDA and CDR2 SQIVND (reference sequence). The CDR3 DNA is TGTGCCAGTAGTCCGCTGTCCGCGGGGAGCTCCTACAATGAGCAGTTCTTC. This gives the protein CASSPLSAGSSYNEQFF.

The sample holds many counts of this clonotype. The CDR3 DNA reads TGTGCCAGCATCTCCCTCGGGGGGCCGGGCACTGAAGCTTTCTTT. Translating gives CASISLGGPGTEAFF. V gene TRBV27 combines with J gene TRBJ1-1; D may be TRBD1 (6 bases). Germline V lookup: CDR1 MNHEY, CDR2 SMNVEV (reference sequence). This CDR3 contains 15 residues. Trimming left V 7 bases short and J 4 bases short, with 19 bases between.

As for this clonotype: A junction boundary mismatches the germline segment, possibly from a read error. The chain combines TRBV2 with TRBJ2-1, with TRBD2 as a possible D gene (6 bases). The V gene's germline CDR1 is SNHLY and CDR2 FYNNEI. This CDR3 contains 12 residues. The CDR3 is CATTSFYNEKFF. The CDR3 region has the DNA TGTGCCACCACTAGCTTCTACAATGAGAAGTTCTTC.

This clonotype was recorded many times. V usage is TRBV20-1 and J usage is TRBJ2-7, with TRBD2 matching over 10 bases. Germline assignment: CDR1 DFQATT and CDR2 SNEGSKA (reference sequence). This CDR3 is 14 amino acids long. V shed 3 bases and J 6 bases; nucleotides not matched to a gene: 8. In nucleotides, the CDR3 is TGCAGTGCTAGCTCCCCTAGCGGGAGAAGCGAGCAGTACTTC. This sequence encodes CSASSPSGRSEQYF.

The chain links TRBV7-6 to TRBJ2-5; 11 bases fit TRBD2. Losses at the gene ends were 3 bases for V and 7 bases for J; bases not matched to a gene: 7. There are 15 residues in the CDR3. Germline V CDR1 and CDR2: SGHVS, FNYEAQ. The CDR3 sequence: CASSFTSGSFGTQYF. CDR3 nucleotide sequence: TGTGCCAGCAGCTTTACTAGCGGGAGTTTCGGGACCCAGTACTTC.

This clonotype showed up many times. This chain links TRBV7-9 with TRBJ2-1, with 13 bases lining up with TRBD2. There are 16 residues in the CDR3. V was clipped by 5 bases and J by 5 bases; unmatched bases: 6. The V gene's germline CDR1 is SEHNR and CDR2 FQNEAQ (reference sequence). For the CDR3, the DNA is TGTGCCAGCAGCAAAGGACTAGCGGGAGCTAACAATGAGCAGTTCTTC. Amino acid sequence: CASSKGLAGANNEQFF.

V gene TRBV9 combines with J gene TRBJ1-2; a possible D gene is TRBD1 (6 bases). This CDR3 has 13 residues. V lost 0 bases and J lost 5, with 8 bases in between. Germline CDR1 and CDR2: SGDLS and YYNGEE. The CDR3 nucleotides read TGTGCCAGCAGCGTAGGAGGGACATATGGCTACACCTTC. It yields the protein CASSVGGTYGYTF.

This clonotype was picked up many times. The chain carries TRBV11-2 and TRBJ2-5; D possibly corresponds to TRBD2 (5 bases). The V gene's germline CDR1 is SGHAT and CDR2 FQNNGV. The V gene lost 9 bases and the J gene lost 5 bases, with 16 bases spanning the gap. The CDR3 has 13 residues. Here the CDR3 DNA reads TGTGCCAGTGGGCGGGCTTACGCGGAGACCCAGTACTTC. The encoded protein is CASGRAYAETQYF.

In this sample, this clonotype turned up many times. The chain couples TRBV7-2 to TRBJ1-2; D is perhaps TRBD1 (5 bases). V lost 3 bases and J lost 3, with 14 bases in between. Per germline, CDR1 SGHTA and CDR2 FQGNSA. The CDR3 length is 15 residues. This chain's CDR3 is CASSFDYGTDYGYTF. The CDR3 DNA reads TGTGCCAGCAGCTTTGATTACGGGACGGACTATGGCTACACCTTC.

This clonotype showed up just a few times. The chain links TRBV12-3 or TRBV12-4 to TRBJ2-2; D unclear. CDR3 length: 15 residues. The V end was cut by 5 bases, the J end by 1 base, with 11 bases between. The CDR3, as DNA: TGTGCCAGCAGTCCATCGACTGAGAACACCGGGGAGCTGTTTTTT. Its protein is CASSPSTENTGELFF.

This clonotype was recorded many times. The J gene is TRBJ2-3, the V gene TRBV20-1; 10 bases map to TRBD2. CDR1 is DFQATT, CDR2 SNEGSKA, per germline (reference sequence). CDR3 length equals 15 residues. Unmatched junction bases numbered 5, after V lost 5 bases and J lost 0 bases. In nucleotides, the CDR3 is TGCAGTGCTCCCAGACTAGCGGGTAGCACAGATACGCAGTATTTT. This translates into CSAPRLAGSTDTQYF.

The chain has TRBV14 and TRBJ2-1; D not resolved. The V gene's germline CDR1 is SGHDN and CDR2 FVKESK. V dropped 1 base and J dropped 3 bases, with 4 bases sitting between them. This CDR3 spans 13 amino acids. CDR3 DNA: TGTGCCAGCAGCCAAGCCCGCTACAATGAGCAGTTCTTC. Protein sequence: CASSQARYNEQFF.

Ten or more counts support this clonotype. V is TRBV3-1 and J is TRBJ2-5; 8 nucleotides line up with TRBD1. Germline CDR1 reads LGHDT; CDR2 reads YNNKEL (reference sequence). The CDR3 spans 14 residues. V gave up 1 base and J gave up 5 bases; unmatched junction bases: 3. The CDR3 coding sequence is TGTGCCAGCAGCCAAGGGACAGGGCTGGAGACCCAGTACTTC. It yields the protein CASSQGTGLETQYF.

Ten or more counts support this clonotype. This chain links TRBV28 with TRBJ1-5; D may be TRBD1 (5 bases). The CDR3 runs 13 residues. CDR1 and CDR2 (germline): MDHEN, SYDVKM. Trimming left V 10 bases short and J 7 bases short, with 17 bases between. CDR3 coding DNA: TGTGCCACCGATCAGGGTGTACGGCAGCCCCAGCATTTT. Encoded protein: CATDQGVRQPQHF.

Points on this clonotype: A much larger clone sits a single nucleotide away, making a read error possible. The rearrangement uses TRBV7-9 and TRBJ2-4; 11 bases match TRBD2. The J call may be in error: the DNA end matches TRBJ2-7 better. Germline CDR1 reads SEHNR; CDR2 reads FQNEAQ (reference sequence). This CDR3 spans 14 amino acids. The CDR3 nucleotides are TGTGCCAGCAGCTTAACTAGCGGGAGCCCCGAGCAGTACTTC. Residues: CASSLTSGSPEQYF.